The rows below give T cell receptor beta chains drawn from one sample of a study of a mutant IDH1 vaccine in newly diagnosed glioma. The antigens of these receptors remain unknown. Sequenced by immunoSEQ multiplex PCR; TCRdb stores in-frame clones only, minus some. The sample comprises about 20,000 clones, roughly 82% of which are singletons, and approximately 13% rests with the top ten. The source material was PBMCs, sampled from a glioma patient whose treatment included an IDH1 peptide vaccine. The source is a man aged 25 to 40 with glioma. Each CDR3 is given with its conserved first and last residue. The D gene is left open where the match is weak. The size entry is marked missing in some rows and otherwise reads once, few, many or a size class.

TGTGCCAGCAGCTCTCCCCGGGCCCCCTATGGCTACACCTTC | CASSSPRAPYGYTF | once | TRBJ1-2 | - | TRBV11-2 | 14
TGTGCCAGCAGTCACGGACAGAATTACAATGAGCAGTTCTTC | CASSHGQNYNEQFF | - | TRBJ2-1 | - | TRBV27 | 14
TGTGCCATTCCTCAGCCGGGACAGCCGAACACCGGGGAGCTGTTTTTT | CAIPQPGQPNTGELFF | - | TRBJ2-2 | TRBD1 | TRBV7-9 | 16
TGTGCCAGCAGTGAACTCGGCGCGCTAGCTGAGCAGTTCTTC | CASSELGALAEQFF | - | TRBJ2-1 | - | TRBV25-1 | 14
TGTGCCAGCAGTTACTCGACAGGAATGAACACTGAAGCTTTCTTT | CASSYSTGMNTEAFF | once | TRBJ1-1 | - | TRBV6-5 | 15
TGTGCCAGCAGCTTAGTCTCAGGCTATATCGGGGAGCTGTTTTTT | CASSLVSGYIGELFF | few | TRBJ2-2 | - | TRBV7-9 | 15
TGTGCCAGCAGCAACGGGGGGCGGGAGTACGTTGAGCAGTTCTTC | CASSNGGREYVEQFF | - | TRBJ2-1 | - | TRBV21-1 | 15
TGCGCCAGCAGACGGGGATACACAGATACGCAGTATTTT | CASRRGYTDTQYF | - | TRBJ2-3 | - | TRBV10-1 | 13
TGTGCCAGCAGCGACTTACAGGCGAGGGAGCTGTTTTTT | CASSDLQARELFF | - | TRBJ2-2 | - | TRBV7-9 | 13
TGTGCCAGCAGCCTCCCCGGGACCCTCGAGGGGTTTAGCAATCAGCCCCAGCATTTT | CASSLPGTLEGFSNQPQHF | - | TRBJ1-5 | - | TRBV5-7 | 19
TGTGCCAGCAGCTTAGGTTCGTCCTCTCAGCCCCAGCATTTT | CASSLGSSSQPQHF | few | TRBJ1-5 | - | TRBV7-9 | 14
TGTGCCAGCAGTGAATGGCCGACCTACGAGCAGTACTTC | CASSEWPTYEQYF | - | TRBJ2-7 | - | TRBV2 | 13
TGCAGCGTTAGCGGGCCGACGAACACCGGGGAGCTGTTTTTT | CSVSGPTNTGELFF | - | TRBJ2-2 | - | TRBV29-1 | 14
TGTGCCAGCAGTGAAGAGCTGGTTTTCTACGAGCAGTACTTC | CASSEELVFYEQYF | - | TRBJ2-7 | - | TRBV6-1 | 14
TGTGCCAGCAGCGCGGCAGGGGACACTGAAGCTTTCTTT | CASSAAGDTEAFF | - | TRBJ1-1 | - | TRBV7-8 | 13
TGCGCCAGCAGCCAACAGGGAGGAGGAGATACGCAGTATTTT | CASSQQGGGDTQYF | - | TRBJ2-3 | - | TRBV5-1 | 14
TGTGCCACCAGCAGAGAGCCACCTTGGAATCAGCCCCAGCATTTT | CATSREPPWNQPQHF | once | TRBJ1-5 | - | TRBV15 | 15
TGCAGCGTTTCGGGACCGTACACTGAAGCTTTCTTT | CSVSGPYTEAFF | few | TRBJ1-1 | - | TRBV29-1 | 12
TGCGCCAGCAGCTTGGTGCCAGTTTTAGCGGGAGGCACAGATACGCAGTATTTT | CASSLVPVLAGGTDTQYF | - | TRBJ2-3 | TRBD2 | TRBV5-1 | 18
TGTGCCTGGAGTGTTGCGGCTGGAAACACCATATATTTT | CAWSVAAGNTIYF | - | TRBJ1-3 | - | TRBV30 | 13
TGTGCCAGCAGCGTATCGGACTACGAGCAGTACTTC | CASSVSDYEQYF | - | TRBJ2-7 | - | TRBV9 | 12
TGTGCCAGCAGCTTAGCCGGGAGGGCCTACGAGCAGTACTTC | CASSLAGRAYEQYF | - | TRBJ2-7 | TRBD2 | TRBV7-9 | 14
TGTGCCAGCAGCCAAGGGAGAGAGCAGTACTTC | CASSQGREQYF | - | TRBJ2-7 | - | TRBV4-2 | 11
TGCGCCAGCAGCCTAACTAGGGACACCGGGGAGCTGTTTTTT | CASSLTRDTGELFF | - | TRBJ2-2 | - | TRBV5-1 | 14
TGTGCCAGCAGTGGTAGCGGGAGAAGGGAGACCCAGTACTTC | CASSGSGRRETQYF | - | TRBJ2-5 | TRBD2 | TRBV25-1 | 14
TGCGCCAGCAGCTTGGCCGGGAACCCTCAAGAGACCCAGTACTTC | CASSLAGNPQETQYF | - | TRBJ2-5 | - | TRBV5-1 | 15
TGTGCCAGTACCTCGCCGGGAAGTCCTCCCGAGGAGCAGTTCTTC | CASTSPGSPPEEQFF | - | TRBJ2-1 | - | TRBV19 | 15
TGTGCCAGCAGCTTGGCCCAGGGCAATGAGCAGTTCTTC | CASSLAQGNEQFF | - | TRBJ2-1 | - | TRBV5-4 | 13
TGTGCCACTGGTGGGGGGGCTTCTGGGGCCAACGTCCTGACTTTC | CATGGGASGANVLTF | - | TRBJ2-6 | - | TRBV11-2 | 15
TGCGCCAGCAGCCCCGGACAGGTCCCGGAGGTAGCTTTCTTT | CASSPGQVPEVAFF | - | TRBJ1-1 | TRBD1 | TRBV5-1 | 14
TGTGCCAGCAGCGTAGTGGGGGCAAACTATGGCTACACCTTC | CASSVVGANYGYTF | - | TRBJ1-2 | - | TRBV9 | 14
TGTGCCAGCAGTGGCCAAACAGGGGCAGATACGCAGTATTTT | CASSGQTGADTQYF | - | TRBJ2-3 | TRBD1 | TRBV6-1 | 14
TGTGCCAGCAGCTTGGAGGAAAATGAGCAGTTCTTC | CASSLEENEQFF | - | TRBJ2-1 | - | TRBV5-6 | 12
TGTGCCAGCAGCCCCAGACTAGCGGGACAAGAGACCCAGTACTTC | CASSPRLAGQETQYF | - | TRBJ2-5 | TRBD2 | TRBV5-6 | 15
TGTGCCAGCAGCACCCCCCTTATTACCGGGGAGCTGTTTTTT | CASSTPLITGELFF | - | TRBJ2-2 | - | TRBV2 | 14
TGTGCCAGCAGCTCCCCCCCCGCCCAGGGACAGAAGTACTTC | CASSSPPAQGQKYF | - | TRBJ2-5 | TRBD1 | TRBV7-2 | 14
TGTGCCAGCAGTGTAATGCAAAATCAGCCCCAGCATTTT | CASSVMQNQPQHF | - | TRBJ1-5 | - | TRBV2 | 13
TGTGCCAGCAGTGACTGGGGGGCTGGCACTGAAGCTTTCTTT | CASSDWGAGTEAFF | - | TRBJ1-1 | - | TRBV6-1 | 14
TGCGCCAGCAGCTTTTTAAACCGCTCCTACGAGCAGTACTTC | CASSFLNRSYEQYF | - | TRBJ2-7 | - | TRBV5-1 | 14
TGTGCCAGCAGCCTATTTACGACAGGGAGGTCCAGCACAGATACGCAGTATTTT | CASSLFTTGRSSTDTQYF | - | TRBJ2-3 | - | TRBV7-2 | 18
TGTGCCAGCAGCAGGGAGCCCGAGCAGTACTTC | CASSREPEQYF | - | TRBJ2-7 | - | TRBV5-5 | 11